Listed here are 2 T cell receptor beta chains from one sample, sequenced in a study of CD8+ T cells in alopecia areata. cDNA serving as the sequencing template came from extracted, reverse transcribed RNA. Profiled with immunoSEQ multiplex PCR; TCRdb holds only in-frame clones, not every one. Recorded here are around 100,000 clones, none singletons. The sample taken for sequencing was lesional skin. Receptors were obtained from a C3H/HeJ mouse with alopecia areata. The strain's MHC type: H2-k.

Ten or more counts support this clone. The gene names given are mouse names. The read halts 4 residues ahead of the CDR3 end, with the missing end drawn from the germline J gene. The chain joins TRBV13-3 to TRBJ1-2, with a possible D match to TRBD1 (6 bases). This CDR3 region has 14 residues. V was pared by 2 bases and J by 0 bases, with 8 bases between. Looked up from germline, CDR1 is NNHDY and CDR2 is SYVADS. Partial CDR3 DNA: TGTGCCAGCAGTGAGGACAGCCCAAACTCC. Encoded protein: CASSEDSPNS. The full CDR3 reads CASSEDSPNSDYTF.

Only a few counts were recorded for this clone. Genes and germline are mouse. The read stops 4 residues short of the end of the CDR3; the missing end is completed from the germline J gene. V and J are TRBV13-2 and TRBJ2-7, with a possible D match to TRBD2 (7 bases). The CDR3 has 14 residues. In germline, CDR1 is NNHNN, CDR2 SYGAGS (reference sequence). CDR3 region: CASGDVGGLYEQYF. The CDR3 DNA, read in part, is TGTGCCAGCGGTGATGTTGGGGGGCTTTAT.